Shown below are 32 T cell receptor beta chains from a single sample sequenced in a study of CD8+ T cells in alopecia areata. Following extraction, RNA underwent reverse transcription to cDNA, which served as the sequencing template. TCRdb's table, derived via immunoSEQ multiplex PCR, lists solely in-frame clones and lacks some. The sample gives about 110,000 clones, approximately 59% of which show up once; more than 20% is in the top ten. The sample consisted of CD8+ T cells sorted from blood. The receptor source for this set is a human donor in good health.

Only a few counts were recorded for this clone. The CDR3 region has the DNA TGCGCCAGCAGCCAAGATTTACTGCCTAGCACAGATACGCAGTATTTT. It yields the protein CASSQDLLPSTDTQYF. The chain is built from TRBV4-3 and TRBJ2-3; no definite D call. The CDR3 loop spans 16 amino acids. V lost 0 bases to trimming and J lost 0 bases, with 10 bases between them. Looked up from germline, CDR1 is LGHNA and CDR2 is YSLEER.

CDR3 DNA sequence: TGTGCCAGCAGCCACGCGGGGGGCCGGGACCCACAAGAGACCCAGTACTTC. This translates into CASSHAGGRDPQETQYF. The chain links TRBV7-9 to TRBJ2-5, with 8 nucleotides matching TRBD2. From germline, CDR1 is SEHNR and CDR2 FQNEAQ (reference sequence). Trimming took 5 bases from V and 2 from J; bases not matched to a gene: 13. The CDR3 totals 17 residues.

V usage is TRBV19 and J usage is TRBJ1-5, with 7 bases lining up with TRBD1. Germline V gives CDR1 LNHDA, CDR2 SQIVND (reference sequence). After removal of 7 bases from V and 6 bases from J, the junction contained 9 bases not matched to a gene. The CDR3 has 14 amino acids. The CDR3 sequence: CASNPTGKAQPQHF. The CDR3 region has the DNA TGTGCCAGTAACCCGACAGGGAAGGCTCAGCCCCAGCATTTT.

The chain carries TRBV13 and TRBJ2-3; D is unclear. Trimming removed 4 bases from V and 4 bases from J, with 12 bases in between. Germline V gene data show CDR1 as PRHDT and CDR2 as FYEKMQ (reference sequence). This CDR3 is built from 14 residues. CDR3: CASSSQSESDTQYF. For the CDR3, the DNA is TGTGCCAGCAGCTCCCAATCCGAATCAGATACGCAGTATTTT.

The V gene is TRBV19, the J gene TRBJ2-1, with TRBD2 matching over 10 bases. The V and J ends lost 8 bases and 6 bases, in that order; junction bases with no gene match: 10. Germline CDR1 reads LNHDA; CDR2 reads SQIVND (reference sequence). The CDR3 runs to 15 residues. The CDR3 loop reads CASGLAGGSGNEQFF. CDR3 bases: TGTGCCAGTGGATTAGCGGGGGGATCTGGCAATGAGCAGTTCTTC.

CDR3 sequence reads: CASSLGTSSNEAFF. Here the CDR3 DNA reads TGTGCCAGCAGCTTGGGGACATCGAGCAACGAAGCTTTCTTT. The V call is TRBV5-6, the J call TRBJ1-1; D perhaps matches TRBD1 (5 bases). The V end was cut by 0 bases, the J end by 8 bases, with 14 bases between. The CDR3 is made up of 14 amino acids. Germline CDR1 is SGHDT and CDR2 is YYEEEE.

The chain has TRBV15 and TRBJ2-1; D not certain. Germline V gene lookup returns CDR1 LNHNV and CDR2 YYDKDF (reference sequence). This CDR3 region has 16 residues. Trimming removed 2 bases at V and 0 bases at J, with 11 bases between. CDR3 protein: CATSRTAMSSYNEQFF. In DNA, the CDR3 is TGTGCCACCAGCAGAACGGCTATGAGCTCCTACAATGAGCAGTTCTTC.

The gene calls are TRBV29-1 and TRBJ1-4; tentatively, D is TRBD1 (5 bases). This CDR3 is built from 12 residues. The germline V and J ends were trimmed by 6 bases and 7 bases, with 12 bases remaining between them. The V gene's germline CDR1 is SQVTM and CDR2 ANQGSEA. As DNA, the CDR3 is TGCAGCGTGTTGGGGGAAGGTGAAAAACTGTTTTTT. Residues: CSVLGEGEKLFF.

This clone was seen a handful of times. The J gene is TRBJ1-1, the V gene TRBV11-2; D not certain. The germline V and J ends were trimmed by 4 bases and 4 bases, with 10 bases remaining between them. CDR1 and CDR2 from the germline V gene are SGHAT and FQNNGV. CDR3 length: 13 amino acids. CDR3 sequence reads: CASSSSAGTEAFF. The CDR3 nucleotides read TGTGCCAGCAGCTCTTCGGCCGGCACTGAAGCTTTCTTT. The full variable domain, completed using reference TRBV11-2 and TRBJ1-1, is EAGVAQSPRYKIIEKRQSVAFWCNPISGHATLYWYQQILGQGPKLLIQFQNNGVVDDSQLPKDRFSAERLKGVDSTLKIQPAKLEDSAVYLCASSSSAGTEAFFGQGTRLTVV.

This sequence joins TRBV13 and TRBJ1-2, with TRBD1 identical over 12 bases. Germline V gene lookup returns CDR1 PRHDT and CDR2 FYEKMQ (reference sequence). The CDR3 runs to 14 residues. V lost 4 bases and J lost 6; bases outside the gene matches: 3. The chain's CDR3 is CASSSGTGGNGYTF. In DNA, the CDR3 is TGTGCCAGCAGCTCTGGGACAGGGGGCAATGGCTACACCTTC.

Only a few counts were recorded for this clone. The rearrangement links TRBV7-8 to TRBJ2-7; TRBD1 aligns across 7 bases. Trimming at V came to 0 bases and at J to 5 bases, leaving 1 base not matched to a gene. The CDR3 is 13 residues long. CDR1 is SGHVS and CDR2 is FQNEAQ in the germline V gene. The CDR3 coding sequence is TGTGCCAGCAGCTTAGCGCAGGGGGACGAGCAGTACTTC. Translation gives CASSLAQGDEQYF.

This rearrangement joins TRBV7-9 to TRBJ2-7, with TRBD2 matching over 10 bases. The CDR3 loop spans 16 amino acids. Germline loops: CDR1 SEHNR, CDR2 FQNEAQ (reference sequence). Unmatched junction bases numbered 11, after V lost 5 bases and J lost 4 bases. The CDR3 DNA reads as TGTGCCAGCAGCGCCCGGGGGCTAGCGGGGGCTTACGAGCAGTACTTC. Translation: CASSARGLAGAYEQYF.

The chain carries TRBV4-3 and TRBJ2-7; 7 positions match TRBD1. Germline CDR1 LGHNA, CDR2 YSLEER. Trimming removed 0 bases from V and 4 bases from J; junction bases left unmatched: 6. The CDR3 spans 15 residues. The CDR3 DNA reads TGCGCCAGCAGCCAAGAACGTACAGGGGTTTACGAGCAGTACTTC. It yields the protein CASSQERTGVYEQYF.

J is TRBJ2-1 and V is TRBV6-5, with D uncertain. The germline CDR1 and CDR2 sequences are MNHEY and SVGAGI. The CDR3 consists of 13 residues. The V end lost 2 bases, the J end lost 10 bases, and 12 bases lay between the germline ends. The CDR3 spells CASSYRALGEQFF. DNA of the CDR3: TGTGCCAGCAGTTACCGGGCGCTAGGGGAGCAGTTCTTC.

Worth noting for this clone: The sample has other DNA sequences that encode this CDR3 too. The chain has TRBV5-6 and TRBJ1-1; maybe TRBD1 (5 bases). Trimming took off 2 bases at V and 3 bases at J, with 8 bases between the two ends. Germline V gene data show CDR1 as SGHDT and CDR2 as YYEEEE. The length of the CDR3 is 13 residues. DNA for the CDR3: TGTGCCAGCAGCTTCGGACAACACACTGAAGCTTTCTTT. It codes for CASSFGQHTEAFF.

J is TRBJ2-7 and V is TRBV30, with D tentatively TRBD1 (6 bases). CDR1 and CDR2 (germline): GTSNPN, SVGIG (reference sequence). The CDR3 runs 13 residues. V was clipped by 1 base and J by 2 bases, with 9 bases between them. CDR3 in DNA: TGTGCCTGGAGTGACAGGGTTCCCTACGAGCAGTACTTC. Residues: CAWSDRVPYEQYF.

This clone was seen a handful of times. The chain is built from TRBV5-1 and TRBJ2-1, with a possible D match to TRBD1 (7 bases). The CDR3 has 14 residues. V was clipped by 5 bases and J by 7 bases, with 16 bases between them. The germline V gene encodes CDR1 SGHRS and CDR2 YFSETQ. DNA for the CDR3: TGCGCCAGCAGTCTTGTTTCAGGGGGGAATGAGCAGTTCTTC. Its translation is CASSLVSGGNEQFF.

In DNA, the CDR3 is TGTGCCACCAGCAGAGTTGGGGGCATAAATGAGCAGTTCTTC. Encoded protein: CATSRVGGINEQFF. V and J are TRBV15 and TRBJ2-1, with a weak D call TRBD1 (6 bases). Trimming removed 1 base from V and 7 bases from J, with 11 bases in between. The germline gives CDR1 LNHNV, CDR2 YYDKDF (reference sequence). This CDR3 spans 14 amino acids.

The chain joins TRBV6-5 to TRBJ2-2; 7 nucleotides agree with TRBD2. The germline CDR1 and CDR2 sequences are MNHEY and SVGAGI. With V trimmed by 6 bases and J by 5 bases, 3 bases remained unmatched. CDR3 size: 13 residues. CDR3 bases: TGTGCCAGCAGCCCGGGAGGAACCGGGGAGCTGTTTTTT. Protein: CASSPGGTGELFF.

J is TRBJ1-1 and V is TRBV29-1, with no clear D. The V end was cut by 3 bases, the J end by 6 bases, with 11 bases between. This CDR3 is built from 12 residues. Germline V gene data show CDR1 as SQVTM and CDR2 as ANQGSEA. The chain's CDR3 is CSVEGGRAEAFF. The CDR3 DNA reads TGCAGCGTTGAGGGTGGGAGGGCTGAAGCTTTCTTT. Based on the CDR3 plus reference TRBV29-1 and TRBJ1-1, the full variable domain is SAVISQKPSRDICQRGTSLTIQCQVDSQVTMMFWYRQQPGQSLTLIATANQGSEATYESGFVIDKFPISRPNLTFSTLTVSNMSPEDSSIYLCSVEGGRAEAFFGQGTRLTVV.

V gene TRBV29-1 combines with J gene TRBJ2-7; D gene unclear. Per germline, CDR1 SQVTM and CDR2 ANQGSEA. This CDR3 has 15 residues. V gave up 0 bases and J gave up 0 bases, with 12 bases separating them. The CDR3: CSVEDAAGSSYEQYF. The CDR3 nucleotides read TGCAGCGTTGAAGATGCGGCAGGTTCCTCCTACGAGCAGTACTTC.

The rearrangement joins TRBV4-3 to TRBJ2-3; tentative D call: TRBD2 (6 bases). V was clipped by 0 bases and J by 1 base, with 14 bases between them. The V gene's germline CDR1 is LGHNA and CDR2 YSLEER. There are 17 residues in the CDR3. The CDR3: CASSQDRTIVGTDTQYF. CDR3 nucleotides: TGCGCCAGCAGCCAAGATCGGACTATAGTCGGCACAGATACGCAGTATTTT.

The chain links TRBV9 to TRBJ2-1; D possibly matches TRBD1 or TRBD2 (5 bases each). The CDR3 length is 14 residues. Germline-derived CDR1 and CDR2 are SGDLS and YYNGEE. Deletions cut 2 bases from V and 4 bases from J, with 10 bases between. The CDR3 sequence: CASSVQGGYNEQFF. The CDR3 DNA is TGTGCCAGCAGCGTGCAGGGCGGGTACAATGAGCAGTTCTTC.

CDR3 loop: CASSYGGTYEQYF. The CDR3 DNA reads as TGTGCCAGCAGTTACGGGGGGACCTACGAGCAGTACTTC. The V gene is TRBV6-5, the J gene TRBJ2-7; a possible D gene is TRBD2 (6 bases). V lost 2 bases, J lost 2 bases, and 7 bases lay in between. The CDR3 is 13 residues long. Germline-derived CDR1 and CDR2 are MNHEY and SVGAGI.

The rearrangement uses TRBV15 and TRBJ1-3; 8 nucleotides line up with TRBD1. This CDR3 spans 14 amino acids. The V gene's germline CDR1 is LNHNV and CDR2 YYDKDF (reference sequence). After removal of 8 bases from V and 3 bases from J, the junction contained 6 bases not matched to a gene. The CDR3 DNA follows: TGTGCCACCCGAACGGACAGGGATGGAAACACCATATATTTT. This encodes CATRTDRDGNTIYF.

The chain has TRBV9 and TRBJ1-2; D gene ambiguous. Germline V gene sequence: CDR1 SGDLS, CDR2 YYNGEE. V lost 0 bases and J lost 8, with 17 bases in between. This CDR3 spans 15 amino acids. CDR3 in amino acids: CASSVGSRVGDGYTF. CDR3 in DNA: TGTGCCAGCAGCGTAGGGTCGAGGGTTGGCGACGGCTACACCTTC.

The sample holds a few counts of this clone. CDR3 protein: CATEDRSTDTQYF. The CDR3 DNA follows: TGTGCCACCGAAGACAGGAGCACAGATACGCAGTATTTT. The chain combines TRBV5-6 with TRBJ2-3; perhaps TRBD1 as D (6 bases). The CDR3 extends over 13 amino acids. Germline CDR1 is SGHDT and CDR2 is YYEEEE. Trimming took 9 bases from V and 0 from J, leaving 11 bases between them.

This clone occurred a few times. The chain joins TRBV29-1 to TRBJ1-2, with D unclear. The CDR3 extends over 15 amino acids. V was pared by 0 bases and J by 2 bases, with 13 bases between. Germline V gives CDR1 SQVTM, CDR2 ANQGSEA. CDR3 sequence: CSVEEFAGVNYGYTF. The CDR3 DNA sequence: TGCAGCGTTGAAGAGTTCGCAGGAGTAAACTATGGCTACACCTTC.

V gene TRBV6-4 combines with J gene TRBJ2-2, with D tentatively TRBD1 or TRBD2 (6 bases each). In germline, CDR1 is MRHNA, CDR2 SNTAGT. The V and J ends lost 5 bases and 5 bases respectively, with 12 bases between them. The CDR3 spans 14 residues. This CDR3 reads CASSYWGATGELFF. The CDR3 bases are TGTGCCAGCAGTTACTGGGGGGCTACCGGGGAGCTGTTTTTT.

This clone has a handful of counts. This chain connects TRBV5-6 to TRBJ2-1; weak D call: TRBD2 (6 bases). V gave up 5 bases and J gave up 4 bases, with 10 bases separating them. Germline V gene sequence: CDR1 SGHDT, CDR2 YYEEEE. This CDR3 region has 13 residues. CDR3 protein: CASRPGGYNEQFF. The CDR3 region has the DNA TGTGCCAGCAGGCCCGGGGGTTACAATGAGCAGTTCTTC.

This chain links TRBV15 with TRBJ2-4; D gene unclear. Germline CDR1 LNHNV, CDR2 YYDKDF (reference sequence). Trimming took 5 bases from V and 0 from J, leaving 11 bases between them. This CDR3 is 15 amino acids long. Here the CDR3 reads CATSRPSGAKNIQYF. The CDR3, as DNA: TGTGCCACCAGCCGCCCAAGTGGAGCCAAAAACATTCAGTACTTC.

This clone was counted only a few times. The chain employs TRBV6-6 and TRBJ2-2; D is uncertain. Trimming pared 6 bases from V and 1 base from J, leaving 9 bases between. Germline CDR1 reads MNHNY; CDR2 reads SVGAGI (reference sequence). The CDR3 extends over 14 amino acids. CDR3 sequence (DNA): TGTGCCAGCAGCGAAGACGGGAACACCGGGGAGCTGTTTTTT. Encoded protein: CASSEDGNTGELFF.